Below, 3 T cell receptor beta chains from the same sample are listed, as sequenced in a study of shared clonotypes between healthy human individuals (dated by TCRdb to about 2020). Receptors were amplified or captured by the immunoSEQ multiplex PCR assay. This is the immuneACCESS table as TCRdb keeps it, with only in-frame sequences that have V and J called. A part of the clones is gone; compared with another copy, unresolved V genes explain less than half, and the rest is unexplained. For this sample the table gives under 2.5 million clones, of which 92% were detected only once. The top ten hold approximately 0.4% of the sample. Material for sequencing was naive CD4+ T cells from PBMCs. Read against the paper, the sample's cell subset or site label means: CD45RA+ positively selected. The origin of the receptors is a man aged 18 to 29 in good health. Some clones in this sample may be carry-over from other donors' samples.

The chain links TRBV19 to TRBJ1-4; D is perhaps TRBD1 (5 bases). The CDR3 covers 15 residues. Germline-derived CDR1 and CDR2 are LNHDA and SQIVND (reference sequence). V lost 4 bases, J lost 3 bases, and 12 bases lay in between. The CDR3: CASSTVGGPNEKLFF. DNA for the CDR3: TGTGCCAGTAGTACGGTCGGGGGTCCTAATGAAAAACTGTTTTTT.

This sequence joins TRBV10-3 and TRBJ1-1, with D possibly TRBD1 on 5 matching bases. Germline V CDR1 and CDR2: ENHRY, SYGVKD. The germline V and J ends were trimmed by 6 bases and 5 bases, with 13 bases remaining between them. This CDR3 is built from 13 residues. The DNA for the CDR3 is TGTGCCATCAGCGACAGCGCAGCAACTGAAGCTTTCTTT. Encoded protein: CAISDSAATEAFF.

Note on this clone: The identical CDR3 is also encoded by other nucleotide sequences in the sample. The chain uses TRBV5-1 and TRBJ2-2; the D is unclear. V shed 0 bases and J shed 4 bases, with 10 bases lying between them. The CDR3 loop spans 15 amino acids. Germline assignment: CDR1 SGHRS and CDR2 YFSETQ. For the CDR3, the DNA is TGCGCCAGCAGCTTGGGCGCTCCGGGCACCGGGGAGCTGTTTTTT. Its protein product is CASSLGAPGTGELFF.